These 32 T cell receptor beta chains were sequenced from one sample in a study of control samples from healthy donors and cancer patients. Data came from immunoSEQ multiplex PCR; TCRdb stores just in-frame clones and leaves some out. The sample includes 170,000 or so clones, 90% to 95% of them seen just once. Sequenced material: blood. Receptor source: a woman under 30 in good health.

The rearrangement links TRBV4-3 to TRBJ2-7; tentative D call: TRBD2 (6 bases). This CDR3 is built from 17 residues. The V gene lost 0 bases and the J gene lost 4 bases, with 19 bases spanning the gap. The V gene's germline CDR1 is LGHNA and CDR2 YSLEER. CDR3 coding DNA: TGCGCCAGCAGCCAAGATATTGAACTAGCTGTTTTTTACGAGCAGTACTTC. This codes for CASSQDIELAVFYEQYF.

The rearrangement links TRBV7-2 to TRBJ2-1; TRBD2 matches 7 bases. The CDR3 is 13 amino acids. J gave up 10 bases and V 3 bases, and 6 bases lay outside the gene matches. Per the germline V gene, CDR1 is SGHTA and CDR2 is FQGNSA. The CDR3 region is CASSFYGSGEQFF. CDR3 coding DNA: TGTGCCAGCAGCTTCTATGGTAGCGGGGAGCAGTTCTTC.

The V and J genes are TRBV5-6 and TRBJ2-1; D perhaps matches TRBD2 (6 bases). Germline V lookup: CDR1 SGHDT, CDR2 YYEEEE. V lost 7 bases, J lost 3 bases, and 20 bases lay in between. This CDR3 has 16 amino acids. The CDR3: CASCAGSGPRYNEQFF. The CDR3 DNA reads TGTGCCAGCTGCGCGGGGAGCGGCCCGCGCTACAATGAGCAGTTCTTC.

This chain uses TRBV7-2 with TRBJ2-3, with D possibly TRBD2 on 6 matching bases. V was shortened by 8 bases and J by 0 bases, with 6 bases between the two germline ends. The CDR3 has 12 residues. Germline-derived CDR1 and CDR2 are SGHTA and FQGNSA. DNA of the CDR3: TGTGCCAGCGGGGGGAGCACAGATACGCAGTATTTT. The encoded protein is CASGGSTDTQYF.

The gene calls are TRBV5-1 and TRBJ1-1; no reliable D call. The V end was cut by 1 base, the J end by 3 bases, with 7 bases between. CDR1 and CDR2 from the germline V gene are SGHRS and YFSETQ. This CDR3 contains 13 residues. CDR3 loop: CASSLRQDTEAFF. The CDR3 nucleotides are TGCGCCAGCAGCTTGAGGCAGGACACTGAAGCTTTCTTT.

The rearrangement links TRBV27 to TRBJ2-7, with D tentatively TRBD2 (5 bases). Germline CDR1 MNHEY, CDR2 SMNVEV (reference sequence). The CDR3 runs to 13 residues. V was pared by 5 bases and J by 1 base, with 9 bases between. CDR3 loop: CASSRTRSYEQYF. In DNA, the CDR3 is TGTGCCAGCAGTCGTACTAGGTCCTACGAGCAGTACTTC.

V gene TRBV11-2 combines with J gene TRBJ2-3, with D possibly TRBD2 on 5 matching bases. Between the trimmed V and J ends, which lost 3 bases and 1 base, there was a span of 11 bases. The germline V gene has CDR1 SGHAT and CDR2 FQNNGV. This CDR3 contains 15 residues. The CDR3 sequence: CASSFPGMRTDTQYF. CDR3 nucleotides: TGTGCCAGCAGCTTCCCCGGGATGCGCACAGATACGCAGTATTTT. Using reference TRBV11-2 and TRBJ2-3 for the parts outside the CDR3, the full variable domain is EAGVAQSPRYKIIEKRQSVAFWCNPISGHATLYWYQQILGQGPKLLIQFQNNGVVDDSQLPKDRFSAERLKGVDSTLKIQPAKLEDSAVYLCASSFPGMRTDTQYFGPGTRLTVL.

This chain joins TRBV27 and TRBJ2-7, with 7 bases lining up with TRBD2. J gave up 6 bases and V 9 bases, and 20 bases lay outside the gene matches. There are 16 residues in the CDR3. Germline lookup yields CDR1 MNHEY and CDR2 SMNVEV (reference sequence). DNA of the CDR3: TGTGCCAGTGGGGATAGAGGGACTACCCGTTTTCGCGAGCAGTACTTC. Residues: CASGDRGTTRFREQYF.

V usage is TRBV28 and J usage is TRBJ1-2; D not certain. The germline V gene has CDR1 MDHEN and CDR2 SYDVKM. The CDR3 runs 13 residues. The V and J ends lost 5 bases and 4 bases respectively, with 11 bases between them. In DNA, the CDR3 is TGTGCCAGCAGTCCGTCCCACACCTATGGCTACACCTTC. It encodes CASSPSHTYGYTF.

CDR3: CASSPDGRDQQYF. The CDR3 region has the DNA TGTGCCAGCAGTCCAGATGGTAGGGACCAGCAGTACTTC. The chain uses TRBV7-9 and TRBJ2-7; TRBD1 or TRBD2 may be the D gene (5 bases each). The germline gives CDR1 SEHNR, CDR2 FQNEAQ (reference sequence). The CDR3 contains 13 residues. The V gene lost 6 bases and the J gene lost 8 bases, with 17 bases spanning the gap.

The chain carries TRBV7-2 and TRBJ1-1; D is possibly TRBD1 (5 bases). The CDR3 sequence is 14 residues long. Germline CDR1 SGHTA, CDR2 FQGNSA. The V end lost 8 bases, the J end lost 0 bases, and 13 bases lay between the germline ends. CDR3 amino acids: CASLAPDMNTEAFF. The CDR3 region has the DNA TGTGCCAGCCTAGCCCCGGACATGAACACTGAAGCTTTCTTT. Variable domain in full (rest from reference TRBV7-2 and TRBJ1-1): GAGVSQSPSNKVTEKGKDVELRCDPISGHTALYWYRQSLGQGLEFLIYFQGNSAPDKSGLPSDRFSAERTGGSVSTLTIQRTQQEDSAVYLCASLAPDMNTEAFFGQGTRLTVV.

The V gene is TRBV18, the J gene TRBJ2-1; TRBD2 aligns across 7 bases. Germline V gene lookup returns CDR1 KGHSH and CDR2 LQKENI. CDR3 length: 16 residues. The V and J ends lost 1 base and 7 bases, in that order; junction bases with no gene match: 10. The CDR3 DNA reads TGTGCCAGCTCACCACTACTGGCGGGAGTGGATAATGAGCAGTTCTTC. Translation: CASSPLLAGVDNEQFF.

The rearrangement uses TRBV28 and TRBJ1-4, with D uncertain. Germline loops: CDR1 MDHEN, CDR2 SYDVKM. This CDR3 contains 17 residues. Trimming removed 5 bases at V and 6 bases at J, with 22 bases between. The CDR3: CASSPPGVSAGYEKLFF. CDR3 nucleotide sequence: TGTGCCAGCAGTCCCCCCGGGGTGAGCGCCGGTTATGAAAAACTGTTTTTT.

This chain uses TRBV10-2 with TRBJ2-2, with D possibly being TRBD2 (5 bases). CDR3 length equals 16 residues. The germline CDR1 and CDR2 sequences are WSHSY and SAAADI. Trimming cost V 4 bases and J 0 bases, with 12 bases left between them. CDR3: CASSGYPAANTGELFF. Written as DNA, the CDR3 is TGCGCCAGCAGTGGGTATCCAGCGGCGAACACCGGGGAGCTGTTTTTT.

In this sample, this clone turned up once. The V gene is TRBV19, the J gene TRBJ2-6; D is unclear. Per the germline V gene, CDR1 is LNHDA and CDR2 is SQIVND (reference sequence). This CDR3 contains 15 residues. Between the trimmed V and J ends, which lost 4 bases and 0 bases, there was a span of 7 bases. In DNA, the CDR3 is TGTGCCAGTAGTACAAGAGCCTCTGGGGCCAACGTCCTGACTTTC. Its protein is CASSTRASGANVLTF.

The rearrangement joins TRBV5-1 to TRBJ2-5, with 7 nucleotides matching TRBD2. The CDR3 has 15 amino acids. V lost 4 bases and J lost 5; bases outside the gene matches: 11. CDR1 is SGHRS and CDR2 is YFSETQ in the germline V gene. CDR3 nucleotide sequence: TGCGCCAGCAGCCCGGGGGGATCCTCCCAGGAGACCCAGTACTTC. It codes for CASSPGGSSQETQYF.

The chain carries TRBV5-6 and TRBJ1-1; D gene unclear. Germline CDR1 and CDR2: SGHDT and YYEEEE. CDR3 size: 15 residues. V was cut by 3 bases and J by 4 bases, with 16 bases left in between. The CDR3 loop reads CASSSPLRSPTEAFF. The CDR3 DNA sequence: TGTGCCAGCAGCTCGCCCTTGAGAAGCCCCACTGAAGCTTTCTTT.

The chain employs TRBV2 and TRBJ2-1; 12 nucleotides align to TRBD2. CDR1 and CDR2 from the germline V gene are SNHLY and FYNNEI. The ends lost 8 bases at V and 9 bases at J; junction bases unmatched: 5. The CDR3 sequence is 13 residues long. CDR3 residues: CASSSGRAPEQFF. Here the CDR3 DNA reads TGTGCCAGCTCTAGCGGGAGGGCGCCTGAGCAGTTCTTC.

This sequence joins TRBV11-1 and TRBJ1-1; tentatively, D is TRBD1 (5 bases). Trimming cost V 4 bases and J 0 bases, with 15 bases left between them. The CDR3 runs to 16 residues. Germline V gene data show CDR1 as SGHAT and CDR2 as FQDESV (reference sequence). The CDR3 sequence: CASSSGRGAVNTEAFF. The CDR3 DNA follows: TGTGCCAGCAGCTCCGGACGGGGCGCTGTGAACACTGAAGCTTTCTTT.

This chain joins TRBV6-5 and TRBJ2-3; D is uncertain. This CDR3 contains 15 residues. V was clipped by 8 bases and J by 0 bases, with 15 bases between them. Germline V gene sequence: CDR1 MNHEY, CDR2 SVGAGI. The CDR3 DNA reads TGTGCCAGCGTTCACGGAGAGACTAGCACAGATACGCAGTATTTT. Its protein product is CASVHGETSTDTQYF.

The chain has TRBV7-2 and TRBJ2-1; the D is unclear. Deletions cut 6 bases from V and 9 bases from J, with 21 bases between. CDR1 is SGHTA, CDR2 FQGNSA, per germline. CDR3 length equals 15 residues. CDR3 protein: CASSQLIGLGREQFF. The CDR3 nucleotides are TGTGCCAGCAGTCAGCTTATAGGGCTAGGGCGTGAGCAGTTCTTC.

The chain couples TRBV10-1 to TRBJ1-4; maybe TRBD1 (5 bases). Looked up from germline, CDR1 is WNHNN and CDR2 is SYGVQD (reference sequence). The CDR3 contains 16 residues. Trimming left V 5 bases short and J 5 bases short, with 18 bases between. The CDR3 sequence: CASSKFIQGPNEKLFF. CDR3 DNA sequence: TGCGCCAGCAGTAAATTTATCCAGGGTCCGAATGAAAAACTGTTTTTT.

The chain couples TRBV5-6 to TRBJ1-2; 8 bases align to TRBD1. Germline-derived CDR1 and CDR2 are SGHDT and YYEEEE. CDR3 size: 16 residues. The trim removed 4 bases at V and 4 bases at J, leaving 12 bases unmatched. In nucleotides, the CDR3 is TGTGCCAGCAGCCCCCTAAGCCCGACAGGGGCCTATGGCTACACCTTC. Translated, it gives CASSPLSPTGAYGYTF. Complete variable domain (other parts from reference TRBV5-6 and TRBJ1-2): DAGVTQSPTHLIKTRGQQVTLRCSPKSGHDTVSWYQQALGQGPQFIFQYYEEEERQRGNFPDRFSGHQFPNYSSELNVNALLLGDSALYLCASSPLSPTGAYGYTFGSGTRLTVV.

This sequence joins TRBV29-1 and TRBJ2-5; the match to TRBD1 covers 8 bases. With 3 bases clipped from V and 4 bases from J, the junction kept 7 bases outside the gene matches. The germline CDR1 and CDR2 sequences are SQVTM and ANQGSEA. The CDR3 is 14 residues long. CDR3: CSVETDRDRETQYF. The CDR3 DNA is TGCAGCGTTGAGACGGACAGGGATAGAGAGACCCAGTACTTC.

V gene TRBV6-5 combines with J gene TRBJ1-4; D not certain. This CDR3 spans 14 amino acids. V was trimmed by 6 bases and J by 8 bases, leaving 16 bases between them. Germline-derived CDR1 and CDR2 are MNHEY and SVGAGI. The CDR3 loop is CASRDLYITEKLFF. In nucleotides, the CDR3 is TGTGCCAGCAGAGACCTCTATATCACAGAAAAACTGTTTTTT.

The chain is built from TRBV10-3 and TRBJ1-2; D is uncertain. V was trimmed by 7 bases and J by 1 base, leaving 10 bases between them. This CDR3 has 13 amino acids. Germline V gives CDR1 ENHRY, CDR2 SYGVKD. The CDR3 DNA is TGTGCCATCACCGAGGACCTTAACTATGGCTACACCTTC. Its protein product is CAITEDLNYGYTF.

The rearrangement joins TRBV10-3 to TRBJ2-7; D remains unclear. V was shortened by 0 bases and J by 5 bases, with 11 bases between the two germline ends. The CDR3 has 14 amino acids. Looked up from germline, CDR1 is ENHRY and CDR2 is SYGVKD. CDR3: CAISESGLRDEQYF. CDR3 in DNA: TGTGCCATCAGTGAGTCAGGGTTACGAGACGAGCAGTACTTC.

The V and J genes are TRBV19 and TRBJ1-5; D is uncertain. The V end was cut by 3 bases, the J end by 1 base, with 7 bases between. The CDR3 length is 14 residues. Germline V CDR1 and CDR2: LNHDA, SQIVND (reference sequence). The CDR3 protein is CASSISRSNQPQHF. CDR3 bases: TGTGCCAGTAGTATTAGTCGAAGCAATCAGCCCCAGCATTTT.

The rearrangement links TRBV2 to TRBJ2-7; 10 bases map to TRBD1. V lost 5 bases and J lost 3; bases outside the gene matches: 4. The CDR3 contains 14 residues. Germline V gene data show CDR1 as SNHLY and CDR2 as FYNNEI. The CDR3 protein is CASSSGQGNYEQYF. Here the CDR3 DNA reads TGTGCCAGCAGTTCGGGACAGGGGAACTACGAGCAGTACTTC. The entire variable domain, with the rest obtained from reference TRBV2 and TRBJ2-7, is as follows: EPEVTQTPSHQVTQMGQEVILRCVPISNHLYFYWYRQILGQKVEFLVSFYNNEISEKSEIFDDQFSVERPDGSNFTLKIRSTKLEDSAMYFCASSSGQGNYEQYFGPGTRLTVT.

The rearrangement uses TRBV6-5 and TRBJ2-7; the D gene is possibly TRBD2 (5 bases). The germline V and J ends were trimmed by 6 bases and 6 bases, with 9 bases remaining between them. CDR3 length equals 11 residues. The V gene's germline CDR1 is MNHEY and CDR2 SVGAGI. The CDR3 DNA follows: TGTGCCAGCAGCCGCGGGCTCGAGCAGTACTTC. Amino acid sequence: CASSRGLEQYF.

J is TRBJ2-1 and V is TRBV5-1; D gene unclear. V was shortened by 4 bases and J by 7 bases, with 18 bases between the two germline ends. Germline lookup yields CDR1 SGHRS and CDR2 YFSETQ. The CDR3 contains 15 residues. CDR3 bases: TGCGCCAGCAGCCCGAAGATGGGCATGAGGAATGAGCAGTTCTTC. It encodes CASSPKMGMRNEQFF.

In DNA, the CDR3 is TGTGCCAGCAGCTTTCCTCAGGGACTTCAGCATTTT. Protein sequence: CASSFPQGLQHF. The J gene is TRBJ1-5, the V gene TRBV5-6, with a tentative D call TRBD1 (5 bases). The V end lost 2 bases, the J end lost 13 bases, and 13 bases lay between the germline ends. Looked up from germline, CDR1 is SGHDT and CDR2 is YYEEEE. The CDR3 has 12 amino acids.